This note documents a single T cell receptor beta chain sequence. This sample stems from a study of T cell responses to AZD1222 COVID-19 vaccine. The table came from immunoSEQ multiplex PCR; TCRdb's copy has only in-frame clones and leaves some out. The sample includes roughly 200,000 clones, under 95% of them seen just once. This clonotype originated in an adult in good health. The sample here was peripheral blood, taken on day 0 of MenACWY control vaccination.

The CDR3 spells CASSVGSGGAAGELFF. In DNA form, the CDR3 reads TGTGCCAGCAGCGTAGGTAGCGGGGGGGCTGCCGGGGAGCTGTTTTTT. The chain employs TRBV9 and TRBJ2-2; TRBD2 matches 11 bases. The CDR3 covers 16 residues. Looked up from germline, CDR1 is SGDLS and CDR2 is YYNGEE. Trimming took 0 bases from V and 6 from J; bases not matched to a gene: 4.